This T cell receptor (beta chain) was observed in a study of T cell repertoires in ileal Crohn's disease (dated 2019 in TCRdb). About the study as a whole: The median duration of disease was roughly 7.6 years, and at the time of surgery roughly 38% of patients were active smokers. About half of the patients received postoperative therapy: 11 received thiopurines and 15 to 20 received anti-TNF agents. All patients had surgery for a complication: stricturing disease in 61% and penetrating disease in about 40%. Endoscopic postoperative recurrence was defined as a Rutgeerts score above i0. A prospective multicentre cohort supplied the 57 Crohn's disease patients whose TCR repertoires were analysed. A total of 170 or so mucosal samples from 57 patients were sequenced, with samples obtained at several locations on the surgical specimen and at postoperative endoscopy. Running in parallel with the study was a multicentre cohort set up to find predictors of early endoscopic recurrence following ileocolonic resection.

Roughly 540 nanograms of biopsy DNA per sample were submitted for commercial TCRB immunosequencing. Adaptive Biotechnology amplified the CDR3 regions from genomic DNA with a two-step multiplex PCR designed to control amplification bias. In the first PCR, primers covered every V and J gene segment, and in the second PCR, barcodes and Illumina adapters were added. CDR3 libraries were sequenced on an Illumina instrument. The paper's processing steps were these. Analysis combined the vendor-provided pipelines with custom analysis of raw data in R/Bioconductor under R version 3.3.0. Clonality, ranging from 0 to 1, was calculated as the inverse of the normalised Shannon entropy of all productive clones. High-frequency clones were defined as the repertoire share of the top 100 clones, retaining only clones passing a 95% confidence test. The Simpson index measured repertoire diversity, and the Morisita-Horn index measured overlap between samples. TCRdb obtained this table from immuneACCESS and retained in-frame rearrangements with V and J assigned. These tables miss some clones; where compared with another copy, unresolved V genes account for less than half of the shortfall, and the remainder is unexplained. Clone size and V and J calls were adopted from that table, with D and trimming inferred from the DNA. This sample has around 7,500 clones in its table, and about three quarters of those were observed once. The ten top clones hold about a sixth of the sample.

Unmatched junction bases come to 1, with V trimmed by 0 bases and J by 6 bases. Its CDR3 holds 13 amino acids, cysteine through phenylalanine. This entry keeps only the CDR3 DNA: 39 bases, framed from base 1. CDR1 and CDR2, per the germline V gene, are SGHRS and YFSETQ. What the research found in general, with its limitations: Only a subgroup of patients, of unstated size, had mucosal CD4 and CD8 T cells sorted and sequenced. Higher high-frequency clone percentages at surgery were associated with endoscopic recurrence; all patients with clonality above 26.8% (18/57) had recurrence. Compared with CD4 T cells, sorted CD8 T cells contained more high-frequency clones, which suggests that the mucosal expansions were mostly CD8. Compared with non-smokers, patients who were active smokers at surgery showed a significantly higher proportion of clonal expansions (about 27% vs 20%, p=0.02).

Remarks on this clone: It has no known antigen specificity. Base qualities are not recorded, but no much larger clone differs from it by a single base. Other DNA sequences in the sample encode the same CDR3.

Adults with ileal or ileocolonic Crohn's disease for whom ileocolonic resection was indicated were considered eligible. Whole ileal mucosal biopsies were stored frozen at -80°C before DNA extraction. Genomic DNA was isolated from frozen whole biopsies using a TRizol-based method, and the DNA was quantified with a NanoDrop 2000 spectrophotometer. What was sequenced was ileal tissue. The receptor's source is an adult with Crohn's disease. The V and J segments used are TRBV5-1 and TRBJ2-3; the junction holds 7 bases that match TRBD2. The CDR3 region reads CASSLDGGDTQYF. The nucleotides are TGCGCCAGCAGCTTGGACGGGGGGGATACGCAGTATTTT.